Sequencing of this TCR beta chain was carried out in a study of T cell clones after liver transplantation. For the study at large: Without induction therapy, subjects received standard immunosuppression until 12-24 months post-transplant.

V lost 7 bases, J lost 3 bases, and 18 bases stayed unmatched. The CDR3 sequence is 18 residues long. Germline-derived CDR1 and CDR2 are SGHTA and FQGNSA. This clone was observed a handful of times. The repertoire was sequenced with immunoSEQ multiplex PCR; TCRdb's copy has only in-frame clones and lacks some. The repertoire holds 65,000 to 80,000 clones, with approximately 80% as singletons. This sequence originates from a human donor who received a liver transplant. This specimen consisted of CD4+ T cells from blood, obtained before liver transplant. The chain employs TRBV7-2 and TRBJ2-1; 7 bases are shared with TRBD2. CDR3 amino acids: CASTLRWWASGYYNEQFF. CDR3 nucleotide sequence: TGTGCCAGCACCCTACGGTGGTGGGCTAGCGGATACTACAATGAGCAGTTCTTC.